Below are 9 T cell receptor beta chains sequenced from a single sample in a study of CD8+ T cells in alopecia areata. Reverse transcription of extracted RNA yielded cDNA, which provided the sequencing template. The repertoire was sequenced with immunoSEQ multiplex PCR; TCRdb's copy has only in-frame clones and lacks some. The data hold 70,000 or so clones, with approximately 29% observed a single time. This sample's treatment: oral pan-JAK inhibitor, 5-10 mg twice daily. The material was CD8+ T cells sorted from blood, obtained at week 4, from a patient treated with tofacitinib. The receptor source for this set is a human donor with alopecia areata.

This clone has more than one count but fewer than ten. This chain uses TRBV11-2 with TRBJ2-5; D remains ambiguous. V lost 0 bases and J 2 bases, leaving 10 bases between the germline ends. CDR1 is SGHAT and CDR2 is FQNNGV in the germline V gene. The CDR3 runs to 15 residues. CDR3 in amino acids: CASSLELSLQETQYF. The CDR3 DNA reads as TGTGCCAGCAGCTTAGAGTTATCGCTGCAAGAGACCCAGTACTTC.

The CDR3 coding sequence is TGCGCCAGCAGCTTGGTGAGGACAGGGGATGAGCAGTTCTTC. Translating it yields CASSLVRTGDEQFF. The chain combines TRBV5-1 with TRBJ2-1; 9 bases fit TRBD1. V dropped 0 bases and J dropped 8; count of bases not matched to a gene: 3. The CDR3 has 14 amino acids. CDR1 is SGHRS and CDR2 is YFSETQ in the germline V gene.

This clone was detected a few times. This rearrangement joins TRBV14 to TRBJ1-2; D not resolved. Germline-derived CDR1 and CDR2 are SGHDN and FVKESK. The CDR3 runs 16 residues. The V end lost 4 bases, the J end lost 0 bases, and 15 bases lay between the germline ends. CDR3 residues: CASSPTPDGANYGYTF. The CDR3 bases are TGTGCCAGCAGCCCCACACCCGACGGCGCTAACTATGGCTACACCTTC. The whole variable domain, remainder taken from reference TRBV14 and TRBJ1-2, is EAGVTQFPSHSVIEKGQTVTLRCDPISGHDNLYWYRRVMGKEIKFLLHFVKESKQDESGMPNNRFLAERTGGTYSTLKVQPAELEDSGVYFCASSPTPDGANYGYTFGSGTRLTVV.

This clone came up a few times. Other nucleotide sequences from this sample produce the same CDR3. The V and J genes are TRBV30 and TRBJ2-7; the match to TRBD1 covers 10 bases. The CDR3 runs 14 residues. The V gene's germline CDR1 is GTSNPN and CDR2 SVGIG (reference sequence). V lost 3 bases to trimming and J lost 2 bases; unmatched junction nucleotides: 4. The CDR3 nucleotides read TGTGCCTGGAGCCCCGGGACAGGGGCCTACGAGCAGTACTTC. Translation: CAWSPGTGAYEQYF.

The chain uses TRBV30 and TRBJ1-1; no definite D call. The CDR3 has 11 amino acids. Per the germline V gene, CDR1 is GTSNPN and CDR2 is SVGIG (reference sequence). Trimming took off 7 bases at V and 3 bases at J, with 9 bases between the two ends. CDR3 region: CAYGGYTEAFF. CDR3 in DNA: TGTGCCTATGGCGGATACACTGAAGCTTTCTTT. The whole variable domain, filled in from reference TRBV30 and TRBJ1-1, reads SQTIHQWPATLVQPVGSPLSLECTVEGTSNPNLYWYRQAAGRGLQLLFYSVGIGQISSEVPQNLSASRPQDRQFILSSKKLLLSDSGFYLCAYGGYTEAFFGQGTRLTVV.

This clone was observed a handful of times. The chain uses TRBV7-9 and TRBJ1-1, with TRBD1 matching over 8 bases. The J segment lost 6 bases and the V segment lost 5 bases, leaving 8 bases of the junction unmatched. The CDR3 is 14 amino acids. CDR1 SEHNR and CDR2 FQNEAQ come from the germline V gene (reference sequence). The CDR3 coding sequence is TGTGCCAGCAGCACATCATCAGGGGGCCCTGAAGCTTTCTTT. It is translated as CASSTSSGGPEAFF.

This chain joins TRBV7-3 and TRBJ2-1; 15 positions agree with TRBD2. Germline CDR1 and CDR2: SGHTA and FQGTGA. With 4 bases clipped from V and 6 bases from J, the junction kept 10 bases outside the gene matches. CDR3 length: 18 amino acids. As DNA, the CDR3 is TGTGCCAGCAGCTCGAGGACTAGCGGGAGGGCCTCCACCAATGAGCAGTTCTTC. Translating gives CASSSRTSGRASTNEQFF.

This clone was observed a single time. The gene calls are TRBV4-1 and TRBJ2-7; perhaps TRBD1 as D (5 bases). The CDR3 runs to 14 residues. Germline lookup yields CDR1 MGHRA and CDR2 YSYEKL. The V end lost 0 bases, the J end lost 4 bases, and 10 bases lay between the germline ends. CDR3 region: CASSQDDRDYEQYF. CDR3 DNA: TGCGCCAGCAGCCAAGACGACAGAGATTACGAGCAGTACTTC.

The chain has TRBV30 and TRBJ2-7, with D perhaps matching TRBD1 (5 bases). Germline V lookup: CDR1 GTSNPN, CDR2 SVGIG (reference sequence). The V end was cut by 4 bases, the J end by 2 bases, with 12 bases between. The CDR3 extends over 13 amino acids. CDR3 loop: CAWMGLTAYEQYF. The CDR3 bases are TGTGCCTGGATGGGGCTGACAGCCTACGAGCAGTACTTC.